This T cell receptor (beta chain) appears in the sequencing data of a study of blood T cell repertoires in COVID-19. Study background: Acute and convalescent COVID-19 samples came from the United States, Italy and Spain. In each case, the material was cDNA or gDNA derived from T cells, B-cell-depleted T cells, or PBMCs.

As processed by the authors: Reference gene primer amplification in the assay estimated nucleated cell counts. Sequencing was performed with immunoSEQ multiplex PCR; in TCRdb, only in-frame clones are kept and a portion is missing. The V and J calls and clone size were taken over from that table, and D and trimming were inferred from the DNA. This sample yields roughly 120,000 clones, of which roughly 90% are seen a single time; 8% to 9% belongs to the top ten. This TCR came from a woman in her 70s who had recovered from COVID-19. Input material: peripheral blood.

CDR3 protein: CASSLHQAEQFF. The CDR3, as DNA: TGTGCCAGCAGCCTCCACCAGGCGGAGCAGTTCTTC. V and J are TRBV4-2 and TRBJ2-1, with D hard to call. The V end lost 4 bases, the J end lost 10 bases, and 11 bases lay between the germline ends. This CDR3 spans 12 amino acids. Germline V gene sequence: CDR1 LGHNA, CDR2 YNFKEQ.